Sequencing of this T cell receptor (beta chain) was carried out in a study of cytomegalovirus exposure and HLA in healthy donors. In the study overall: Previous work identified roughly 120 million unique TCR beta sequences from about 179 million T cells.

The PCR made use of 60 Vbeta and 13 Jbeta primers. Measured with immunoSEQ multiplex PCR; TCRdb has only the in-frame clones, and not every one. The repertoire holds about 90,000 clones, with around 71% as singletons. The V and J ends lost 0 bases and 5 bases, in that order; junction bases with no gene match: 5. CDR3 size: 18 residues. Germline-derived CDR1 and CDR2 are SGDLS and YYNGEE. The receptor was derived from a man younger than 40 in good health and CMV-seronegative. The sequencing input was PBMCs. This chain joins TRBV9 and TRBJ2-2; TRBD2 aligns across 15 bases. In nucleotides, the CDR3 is TGTGCCAGCAGCGTAGGTGGGACTAGCGGGGGGAAAACCGGGGAGCTGTTTTTT. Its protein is CASSVGGTSGGKTGELFF. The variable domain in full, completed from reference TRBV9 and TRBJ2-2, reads DSGVTQTPKHLITATGQRVTLRCSPRSGDLSVYWYQQSLDQGLQFLIQYYNGEERAKGNILERFSAQQFPDLHSELNLSSLELGDSALYFCASSVGGTSGGKTGELFFGEGSRLTVL.